This paragraph reports one TCR beta chain. This specimen comes from a study of blood T cell repertoires in COVID-19. The germline CDR1 and CDR2 sequences are MNHEY and SVGEGT. The V and J ends lost 2 bases and 5 bases respectively, with 13 bases between them. There are 14 residues in the CDR3. Patients at the Seattle site were enrolled during active infection and followed longitudinally. Per the original methods: Amplification with reference gene primers provided the estimates of nucleated cell counts. Assay used: immunoSEQ multiplex PCR; TCRdb lists only in-frame clones, some missing. V and J calls and clone size come straight from that table; D and trimming were deduced from the DNA. Among about 120,000 clones listed, 85% to 90% were seen once.

The rearrangement links TRBV6-2 or TRBV6-3 to TRBJ2-7; D unclear. Sequencing used peripheral blood. The sequence was collected from a woman aged 60-70 years with COVID-19, enrolled during active disease. CDR3 loop: CASSYLTPEDEQYF. CDR3 nucleotide sequence: TGTGCCAGCAGTTACCTCACTCCCGAAGACGAGCAGTACTTC.